This TCR beta chain was documented in a study of cytomegalovirus exposure and HLA in healthy donors. Study-wide points: Among TCR beta chains of equal frequency, HLA-associated ones were more clonally expanded in a later analysis. It was reported in a later analysis that an Asian-associated ancestry cluster showed fewer N-insertions than the approximately 700-donor mean. Reported performance of the classifier showed diagnosis of cytomegalovirus status with high specificity and sensitivity.

A remark on this clone: The antigen is not known.

Use of 60 Vbeta and 13 Jbeta primers characterized the PCR. Per the original methods: Some 11 million of the 80 million or so unique TCR beta chains counted in a later analysis were shared. The protocol was immunoSEQ multiplex PCR, while the TCRdb copy is restricted to in-frame clones and leaves out a portion. V and J calls and clone size come straight from that table; D and trimming were deduced from the DNA. The sample yields about 180,000 clones, about four fifths seen once. The CDR3 extends over 16 amino acids. V was shortened by 6 bases and J by 0 bases, with 16 bases between the two germline ends. Germline V gene data show CDR1 as SGHTS and CDR2 as YDEGEE.

The source material was PBMCs. The receptor was isolated from a male donor in good health and CMV-seronegative. The chain employs TRBV5-8 and TRBJ2-1; possibly TRBD2 for D (5 bases). CDR3 bases: TGTGCCAGCACCTCCCCGGGGTCCGACTCCTACAATGAGCAGTTCTTC. It yields the protein CASTSPGSDSYNEQFF. Drawing the rest from reference TRBV5-8 and TRBJ2-1, the complete variable domain is EAGVTQSPTHLIKTRGQQATLRCSPISGHTSVYWYQQALGLGLQFLLWYDEGEERNRGNFPPRFSGRQFPNYSSELNVNALELEDSALYLCASTSPGSDSYNEQFFGPGTRLTVL.